This passage covers 6 T cell receptor beta chains from one sample sequenced in a study of shared clonotypes between healthy human individuals. This table comes from immunoSEQ multiplex PCR, and its TCRdb copy is limited to in-frame clones, with some not included. The table has 1.6 million or so clones, about 96% seen once. The sequencing sample was made of naive CD4+ T cells sorted from blood. As to subset: CD45RA+ positively selected. These receptors were obtained from a man aged 30 to 45 in good health.

The chain has TRBV6-1 and TRBJ2-3; possibly TRBD1 for D (6 bases). Germline V CDR1 and CDR2: MNHNS, SASEGT. This CDR3 contains 13 residues. Trimming pared 0 bases from V and 12 bases from J, leaving 13 bases between. CDR3 DNA: TGTGCCAGCAGTGAAGCCTACAGGGCGAACCAGTATTTT. Translated: CASSEAYRANQYF.

This rearrangement joins TRBV6-1 to TRBJ2-3; D is tentatively TRBD1 or TRBD2 (5 bases each). Trimming removed 2 bases from V and 4 bases from J, with 19 bases in between. Germline CDR1 and CDR2: MNHNS and SASEGT. The CDR3 extends over 17 amino acids. In DNA, the CDR3 is TGTGCCAGCAGTGAAATTGAAGTGGGACGGGCCGCAGATACGCAGTATTTT. Translation: CASSEIEVGRAADTQYF.

J is TRBJ1-5 and V is TRBV28; possibly TRBD1 for D (6 bases). CDR1 MDHEN and CDR2 SYDVKM come from the germline V gene. CDR3 length equals 15 residues. Trimming took off 5 bases at V and 5 bases at J, with 16 bases between the two ends. The CDR3 region has the DNA TGTGCCAGCAGTCCAAGGGGACATGGGGATCAGCCCCAGCATTTT. Translation gives CASSPRGHGDQPQHF.

The CDR3 coding sequence is TGTGCCTGGAGTGCACTAGCGGCACCGTACAATGAGCAGTTCTTC. Translation gives CAWSALAAPYNEQFF. This chain links TRBV30 with TRBJ2-1; 8 bases fit TRBD2. V lost 1 base to trimming and J lost 4 bases; unmatched junction nucleotides: 6. Per germline, CDR1 GTSNPN and CDR2 SVGIG (reference sequence). This CDR3 has 15 residues.

The J gene is TRBJ2-2, the V gene TRBV28, with TRBD1 as a possible D gene (6 bases). Germline assignment: CDR1 MDHEN and CDR2 SYDVKM. Deletions cut 1 base from V and 10 bases from J, with 13 bases between. The CDR3 extends over 14 amino acids. The CDR3 DNA is TGTGCCAGCAGTTTATTCCGGGGACAAAAGGAGCTGTTTTTT. Its translation is CASSLFRGQKELFF.

The V gene is TRBV4-1, the J gene TRBJ1-5, with 7 bases identical to TRBD1. Germline-derived CDR1 and CDR2 are MGHRA and YSYEKL. The CDR3 consists of 17 residues. V was clipped by 4 bases and J by 0 bases; unmatched bases: 9. CDR3 in DNA: TGCGCCAGCAGCCCAACCCAAGACAGGGTTAGCAATCAGCCCCAGCATTTT. Protein: CASSPTQDRVSNQPQHF.